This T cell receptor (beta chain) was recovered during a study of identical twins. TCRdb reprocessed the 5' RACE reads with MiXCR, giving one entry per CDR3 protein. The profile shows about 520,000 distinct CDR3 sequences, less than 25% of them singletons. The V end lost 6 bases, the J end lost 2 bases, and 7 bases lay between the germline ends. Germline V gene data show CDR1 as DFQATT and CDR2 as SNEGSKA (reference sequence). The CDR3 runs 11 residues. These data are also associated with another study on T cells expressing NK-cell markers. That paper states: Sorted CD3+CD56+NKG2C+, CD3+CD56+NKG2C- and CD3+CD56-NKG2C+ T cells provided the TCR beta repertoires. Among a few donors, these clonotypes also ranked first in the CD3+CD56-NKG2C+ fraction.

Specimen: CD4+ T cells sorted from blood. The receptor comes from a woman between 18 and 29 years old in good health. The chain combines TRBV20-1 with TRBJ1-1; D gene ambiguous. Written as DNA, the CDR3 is TGCAGTGCATGTGGCAACACTGAAGCTTTCTTT. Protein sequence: CSACGNTEAFF.